This T cell receptor (beta chain) is drawn from a study of vaccination effects on CD4 cells after COVID-19 (dated by TCRdb to 2021 to 2024). Turning to the overall study: The ViraFEST assay stimulated PBMC with viral peptide pools and then used TCR sequencing to identify antigen-specific CD4+ T cell clonotypes by expansion. Each participant got two doses of an mRNA SARS-CoV-2 vaccine, either BNT162b2 or mRNA-1273. Roughly 2 million PBMC per well were cultured in IMDM with 5% human AB serum, around 9.1 IU/ml IL-2 and gentamicin, plus 10 ug/ml peptides. In both COVID-19 convalescent patients and infection-naive vaccine recipients, the study compared SARS-CoV-2 spike-specific CD4+ TCR repertoires from before mRNA vaccination with those from after it. Altogether, around 11 COVID-19 convalescent patients and a handful of SARS-CoV-2-naive healthy vaccine recipients made up the full study. The Oncomine TCR Beta short-read assay on an Illumina iSeq 100 was used to sequence cultures from other donors in the study. On the study overall, not on this receptor specifically: Marked clonal contraction was observed in both infection-induced and vaccine-induced clones at late post-vaccination timepoints, consistent with waning T cell responses. The study was limited by a small number of convalescent patients and lacked early post-infection timepoints. In healthy vaccine recipients, vaccine-induced clones were almost all SARS-CoV-2 mono-reactive, with only 1 of 255 cross-reactive with common cold coronaviruses.

Counted from cysteine to phenylalanine, this CDR3 has 16 amino acids. Here the CDR3 DNA is all that survives: 48 bases in frame from base 1. V gives up 5 bases and J gives up 2 bases, and the segment between their germline ends measures 16 bases. The germline V gene yields SGHAT for CDR1 and FQNNGV for CDR2. About this clone: Its cognate antigen has yet to be identified. No much larger clone exists at a distance of one base, and base qualities are not known.

To prepare the library, the immunoSEQ multiplex PCR assay was applied. DNA from the CD4+ T cells that had been cultured and isolated underwent TCR beta CDR3 sequencing. The authors' analysis ran thus. Non-productive TCR sequences were removed and reads were trimmed to the CDR3 region, keeping CDR3s of at least 7 amino acids. The MANAFEST web app was used to pick out antigen-specific clonotypes by comparing their expansion in peptide wells with that in reference cultures. Positive clones required FDR<0.05 expansion versus reference and all other wells, odds ratio above 5, and frequency above 0.1% in two replicate wells. A clonotype was defined as cross-reactive if the clonotype was significantly expanded both in SARS-CoV-2 spike wells and in at least one common cold coronavirus spike condition. Levenshtein distance calculated with the stringdist R package was used to assess CDR3 similarity, and unrooted trees were constructed with ape in R 3.6.1. Not all clones reach the TCRdb copy of this immuneACCESS table, which keeps in-frame sequences only. Checked studies attribute under half of the gap to unresolved V genes and leave the rest unexplained. That table gives V, J and clone size, and the DNA gave D and trimming. The sample includes 50,000 to 75,000 clones, with over 60% observed a single time. Approximately 3% of the sample lies in the top ten.

After around ten days of culture, CD4+ T cells were isolated with the EasySep CD4+ T cell isolation kit. None of the healthy vaccine recipients had a prior SARS-CoV-2 infection, which was confirmed by nucleocapsid antibody tests that came back negative both before and after vaccination. Half of the culture medium was replaced with fresh IL-2-containing medium on days 3 and 7. Unless noted otherwise, every peptide stimulation condition was grown in triplicate wells. PBMC were separated from whole blood using Ficoll-Paque Plus gradient centrifugation and were then either cryopreserved at -140C or used fresh. The QIAamp micro DNA kit was used to extract genomic DNA from the cultured CD4+ T cells.

The chain joins TRBV11-2 to TRBJ2-4; TRBD2 is perhaps the D gene, given 7 matching bases. The source material was CD4+ T cells from PBMCs cultured without peptide, sampled before COVID-19 vaccination. The receptor was isolated from a human donor who received a COVID-19 vaccine. The nucleotide sequence reads TGTGCCAGCAGCAGAGGGGGGGGATCTCCCAAAAACATTCAGTACTTC. Its protein reads: CASSRGGGSPKNIQYF.